This entry lists 5 T cell receptor beta chains sequenced from one sample in a study of spatial heterogeneity in lung cancer. MiXCR, applied by TCRdb to the 5' RACE reads, yields one record per CDR3 protein. The sample has some 37,000 distinct CDR3 sequences, 6.5% to 9% seen once. Time point denoted: sample taken at primary tumor resection. No cells were sorted before sequencing. The whole RNA sequenced was extracted from tumor, nontumor lung or frozen PBMC. Sequencing used PBMCs, obtained at surgery. The source of these receptors is a male donor with early-stage non-small cell lung cancer.

This clonotype appeared a few times. The gene calls are TRBV6-6 and TRBJ2-2, with 7 bases aligning to TRBD1. The V and J ends lost 2 bases and 5 bases, in that order; junction bases with no gene match: 5. The CDR3 loop spans 15 amino acids. CDR1 is MNHNY and CDR2 is SVGAGI in the germline V gene (reference sequence). For the CDR3, the DNA is TGTGCCAGCAGTTACAGGGGGCTTGGGACCGGGGAGCTGTTTTTT. It is translated as CASSYRGLGTGELFF.

This clonotype has just one count. The chain carries TRBV7-2 and TRBJ2-3, with 8 bases fitting TRBD2. CDR3 length equals 16 residues. Germline assignment: CDR1 SGHTA and CDR2 FQGNSA. V lost 1 base to trimming and J lost 6 bases; unmatched junction nucleotides: 9. CDR3 region: CASSLVSGVSEDTQYF. CDR3 coding DNA: TGTGCCAGCAGCTTAGTTAGCGGGGTCTCAGAGGATACGCAGTATTTT.

This chain connects TRBV6-2 or TRBV6-3 to TRBJ1-1; 9 bases map to TRBD1. The CDR3 consists of 15 residues. Germline V CDR1 and CDR2: MNHEY, SVGEGT. The junction had 9 bases not matched to a gene; V was cut back by 6 bases and J by 4 bases. In nucleotides, the CDR3 is TGTGCCAGCAGGAAAAAGACAGGGGGGCCCACTGAAGCTTTCTTT. Amino acids: CASRKKTGGPTEAFF.

With respect to this clonotype: A single base separates this from a much larger clone, so it may be a read error. The gene calls are TRBV5-1 and TRBJ1-4; 11 nucleotides align to TRBD1. Germline assignment: CDR1 SGHRS and CDR2 YFSETQ. The CDR3 runs to 18 residues. Losses at the gene ends were 3 bases for V and 11 bases for J; bases not matched to a gene: 18. CDR3 DNA sequence: TGCGCCAGCAGCTCTGGGACAGGGGGGACTTTGCGTGAAGGGAAACTGTTTTTT. Translating gives CASSSGTGGTLREGKLFF.

V gene TRBV14 combines with J gene TRBJ2-7, with D uncertain. CDR3 length: 11 amino acids. V was pared by 4 bases and J by 2 bases, with 3 bases between. Germline V gives CDR1 SGHDN, CDR2 FVKESK. Here the CDR3 reads CASSRTYEQYF. In DNA, the CDR3 is TGTGCCAGCAGCCGGACCTACGAGCAGTACTTC.